Listed below are T cell receptor beta chains from one sample, sequenced in a study of neurological immune-mediated disorders. TCRdb independently ran MiXCR on the 5' RACE reads; one entry per CDR3 protein. Among about 76,000 distinct CDR3 sequences listed, roughly a sixth were seen once. The specimen was PBMCs. Receptor source: a woman in her thirties or forties in good health. The conserved cysteine and the conserved F or W are not part of the CDR3 here.

TRBV20-1	TRBJ1-2	SAQSPFLRGDGYT
TRBV12-3/TRBV12-4	TRBJ1-6	ASTPSPESNSPLH
TRBV24-1	TRBJ2-3	ATSDPIFSSTDTQY
TRBV20-1	TRBJ1-1	SALELERTVSNTEAF
TRBV5-1	TRBJ2-3	ASSLVGADTQY
TRBV20-1	TRBJ2-3	SATGGFVVGDTQY
TRBV10-2	TRBJ2-2	ASGGQPNTGELF
TRBV4-3	TRBJ2-5	ASSPQTSGGETQY
TRBV6-5	TRBJ2-5	ASRASVQETQY
TRBV6-5	TRBJ2-2	ASSYSRQAGAGELF
TRBV6-2/TRBV6-3	TRBJ1-2	ASSYRGHYGYT
TRBV28	TRBJ2-1	ASGTNNEQF
TRBV9	TRBJ1-1	ASSEDRDRNTEAF
TRBV27	TRBJ2-2	ASSYGGDTGELF
TRBV20-1	TRBJ2-1	SARGRGSYLLGEQF
TRBV5-1	TRBJ1-1	ASSWTAQGTEAF
TRBV28	TRBJ2-3	TSRRDRGYSDTQY
TRBV4-3	TRBJ2-2	ASSQERFGLSGELF
TRBV4-3	TRBJ2-3	ASSSSLAGGRDTQY
TRBV10-3	TRBJ1-2	AISESRSYSGYT